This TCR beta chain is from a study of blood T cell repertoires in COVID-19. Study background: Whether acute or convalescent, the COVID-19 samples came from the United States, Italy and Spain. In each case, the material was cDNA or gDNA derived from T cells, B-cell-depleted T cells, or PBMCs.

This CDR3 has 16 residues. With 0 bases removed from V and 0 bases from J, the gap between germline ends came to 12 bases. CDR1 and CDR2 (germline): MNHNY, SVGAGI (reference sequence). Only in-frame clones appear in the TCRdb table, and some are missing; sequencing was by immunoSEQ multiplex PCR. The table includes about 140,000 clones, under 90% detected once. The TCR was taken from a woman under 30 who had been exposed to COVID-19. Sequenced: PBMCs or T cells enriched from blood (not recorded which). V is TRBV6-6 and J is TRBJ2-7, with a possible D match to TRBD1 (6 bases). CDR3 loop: CASSYSQGLLSYEQYF. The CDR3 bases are TGTGCCAGCAGTTACTCGCAGGGGCTCCTCTCCTACGAGCAGTACTTC.